Listed below are T cell receptor beta chains from one sample, sequenced in a study of breast tumors, draining lymph nodes, adjacent tissues. MiXCR, applied by TCRdb to the multiplex PCR reads, yields one record per CDR3 protein. The sample includes 250,000 or so distinct CDR3 sequences, about 30% seen only once; the top ten take roughly 1.2%. The material sequenced was axillary lymph node tissue. The receptor source for this set is a female donor with breast cancer. Some clones in this sample may be carry-over from other donors' samples. Each CDR3 is given with its conserved first and last residue. D genes are given only for firm matches. Clone size is not always given. Where it is, it says once, few, many or a class for expanded clones.

TRBV30	NA	NA	TRBJ2-7	TGTGCCTGGAGCCAAGAAGCCCTCCCAACCTACGAGCAGTACTTC	CAWSQEALPTYEQYF
TRBV12-3/TRBV12-4	many	TRBD1	TRBJ2-5	TGTGCCAGCAGTCCGACAGGGGAGACCCAGTACTTC	CASSPTGETQYF
TRBV14	once	NA	TRBJ2-2	TGTGCCAGCAGCCAAGAAAGGGACGCCACCGGGGAGCTGTTTTTT	CASSQERDATGELFF
TRBV20-1	few	TRBD2	TRBJ2-5	TGCAGTGCTAGCCCCCTGCCCGGGACTACCGGGAGGGCCCGTGAGACCCAGTACTTC	CSASPLPGTTGRARETQYF
TRBV6-2/TRBV6-3	once	NA	TRBJ2-6	TGTGCCAGCAGACCAGGGTCCTCTGGGGCCAACGTCCTGACTTTC	CASRPGSSGANVLTF
TRBV3-1	few	TRBD1	TRBJ2-1	TGTGCCAGCAGCCCCCCGGGACAGGGAGTAAGTGAGCAGTTCTTC	CASSPPGQGVSEQFF
TRBV12-3/TRBV12-4	many	TRBD1	TRBJ2-2	TGTGCCAGCAGTTTATCAGGGGGAGCCTCAAGCGGGGAGCTGTTTTTT	CASSLSGGASSGELFF
TRBV20-1	many	TRBD1	TRBJ1-4	TGCAGTGCCGACAGGGGGGGGGGAATAGGTGAAAAACTGTTTTTT	CSADRGGGIGEKLFF
TRBV20-1	many	NA	TRBJ2-5	TGCAGTGCTAGGACGGGCGGGAAGGGAGAGACCCAGTACTTC	CSARTGGKGETQYF
TRBV15	NA	TRBD2	TRBJ2-5	TGTGCCACCACCAGTCGACTAGCGGGAGGGCCGGGTGAGACCCAGTACTTC	CATTSRLAGGPGETQYF
TRBV24-1	few	NA	TRBJ1-1	TGTGCCACCAGTAATAGGGCTGAAGCTTTCTTT	CATSNRAEAFF
TRBV19	NA	NA	TRBJ1-5	TGTGCCAGTAGTATGTCACTACGTAGTCAGCCCCAGCATTTT	CASSMSLRSQPQHF
TRBV2	NA	TRBD2	TRBJ2-5	TGTGCCAGCAGTGGGGGACTAGCGGGAGTTGAGGTAGAGACCCAGTACTTC	CASSGGLAGVEVETQYF
TRBV20-1	many	NA	TRBJ2-4	TGCAGTGCTAGGGGGACCGCGCGTTTAGCCAAAAACATTCAGTACTTC	CSARGTARLAKNIQYF
TRBV30	NA	TRBD2	TRBJ2-1	TGTGCCTGGGTAACGGGGGGAAATGAGCAGTTCTTC	CAWVTGGNEQFF
TRBV19	many	NA	TRBJ1-5	TGTGCCAGTAGTATAGCAGTGGGTAGCAATCAGCCCCAGCATTTT	CASSIAVGSNQPQHF
TRBV10-3	NA	TRBD1	TRBJ1-1	TGTGCCATCAGTCCCCGGGACAGGGTATTCACTGAAGCTTTCTTT	CAISPRDRVFTEAFF
TRBV30	NA	NA	TRBJ2-1	TGTGCCTGGAGTCCCGTTAGCCGACTATCCTACAATGAGCAGTTCTTC	CAWSPVSRLSYNEQFF
TRBV19	many	NA	TRBJ1-3	TGTGCCAGTAGAGCAGGGGCCGGAAACACCATATATTTT	CASRAGAGNTIYF
TRBV20-1	many	NA	TRBJ2-6	TGCAGTGCTAGAGATCTCCTATCTGGGGCCAACGTCCTGACTTTC	CSARDLLSGANVLTF
TRBV11-2	many	NA	TRBJ2-3	TGTGCCAGCCGCCAAAGCGGCAGCACAGATACGCAGTATTTT	CASRQSGSTDTQYF
TRBV25-1	many	TRBD1	TRBJ2-1	TGTGCCAGCAGTGAGCCTACAGGGGGGTCCTACAATGAGCAGTTCTTC	CASSEPTGGSYNEQFF
TRBV20-1	many	TRBD2	TRBJ2-7	TGCAGTGCTAGAGCACGAAATAGACTAGCGGGAGGTACCTCCGGGGGCTACGAGCAGTACTTC	CSARARNRLAGGTSGGYEQYF
TRBV7-2	many	NA	TRBJ2-1	TGTGCCAGCAGCTCGACCCTACTTCGGGTGGAGCAGTTCTTC	CASSSTLLRVEQFF
TRBV29-1	many	NA	TRBJ2-2	TGCAGCGTTATGAGAATACAGGGTGGGGAGCTGTTTTTT	CSVMRIQGGELFF
TRBV12-3/TRBV12-4	NA	NA	TRBJ1-5	TGTGCCAGCAGCGTAGGAGGGGATCCTCAGCATTTT	CASSVGGDPQHF
TRBV7-9	many	TRBD2	TRBJ2-2	TGTGCCAGCACCGGACTAGCGGGAGCGAACACCGGGGAGCTGTTTTTT	CASTGLAGANTGELFF
TRBV7-9	many	NA	TRBJ2-1	TGTGCCAGCAGCTTCTTGGGAGGGGGCAATGAGCAGTTCTTC	CASSFLGGGNEQFF
TRBV5-1	many	NA	TRBJ2-3	TGCGCCAGCAGCTGGAGCGGACCTAGCACAGATACGCAGTATTTT	CASSWSGPSTDTQYF
TRBV27	NA	NA	TRBJ1-5	TGTGCCAGCAGTCCGGGGACAACGAATCAGCCCCAGCATTTT	CASSPGTTNQPQHF
TRBV20-1	NA	TRBD2	TRBJ2-7	TGCAGTGCTAGGACTAGCGGGACTCGGGAGCAGTACTTC	CSARTSGTREQYF
TRBV7-9	many	TRBD2	TRBJ2-7	TGTGCCAGCACCCTCTCGACTAGCGGGGGATACGAGCAGTACTTC	CASTLSTSGGYEQYF
TRBV20-1	many	NA	TRBJ2-7	TGCAGTGCTAGCGGGAGGGGGCCCTACGAGCAGTACTTC	CSASGRGPYEQYF
TRBV19	few	TRBD1	TRBJ2-1	TGTGCCACCAAGGACAGGCCGAAGGGCAATGAGCAGTTCTTC	CATKDRPKGNEQFF
TRBV6-5	few	TRBD2	TRBJ2-7	TGTGCCAGCAGCCAAACTTCGGGCGGGAGAGTATACGAGCAGTACTTC	CASSQTSGGRVYEQYF
TRBV3-1	NA	NA	TRBJ2-7	TGTGCCAGCAGCCGGGGTGACGAGCAGTACTTC	CASSRGDEQYF
TRBV3-1	many	NA	TRBJ2-7	TGTGCCAGCAGCCAAGGGAGTCTGCTCAGGGGCGAGCAGTACTTC	CASSQGSLLRGEQYF
TRBV7-9	many	TRBD2	TRBJ2-4	TGTGCCAGCAGCTTAGGACTAGCGGAAAACATTCAGTACTTC	CASSLGLAENIQYF
TRBV19	many	TRBD2	TRBJ2-7	TGTGCCAGTAGTATTGGGACTAGCGCTGGCGAGCAGTACTTC	CASSIGTSAGEQYF
TRBV5-5	many	TRBD1	TRBJ1-5	TGTGCCAGCAGCTTGGGACAGGGGGCCACCCTGCCCCAGCATTTT	CASSLGQGATLPQHF
TRBV7-2	many	NA	TRBJ1-2	TGTGCCAGCAGCCGGAATGTGGGGTCAAACTATGGCTACACCTTC	CASSRNVGSNYGYTF
TRBV6-1	few	TRBD2	TRBJ2-1	TGTGCCAGCTTGCGGGAGGGCCTAGGCAACAATGAGCAGTTCTTC	CASLREGLGNNEQFF
TRBV7-2	many	NA	TRBJ1-5	TGTGCCAGCAGCTTAGCCCAGGGAGGGCATCAGCCCCAGCATTTT	CASSLAQGGHQPQHF
TRBV20-1	many	NA	TRBJ2-1	TGCAGTGCTAGCAGGGGGCTAGCGGAAAGGGAGCAGTTCTTC	CSASRGLAEREQFF
TRBV2	NA	TRBD2	TRBJ2-5	TGTGCCAGCAGTGAGGGGACTAGCGTGTCCCAAGAGACCCAGTACTTC	CASSEGTSVSQETQYF
TRBV11-2	many	TRBD2	TRBJ2-3	TGTGCCAGCAGCCCTGGGACTAGCGGGAGTTTCCCAGATACGCAGTATTTT	CASSPGTSGSFPDTQYF
TRBV29-1	many	NA	TRBJ2-3	TGCAGCGTCCACCTCGGAAGGGGGACAGATACGCAGTATTTT	CSVHLGRGTDTQYF
TRBV19	many	TRBD2	TRBJ2-7	TGTGCCAGTAGCCCCAACCTACTAGCGGCGAACTACGAGCAGTACTTC	CASSPNLLAANYEQYF
TRBV30	many	TRBD1	TRBJ1-4	TGTGCCTCCCCTGGGGAGACAGGGGATGAAAAACTGTTTTTT	CASPGETGDEKLFF
TRBV13	many	TRBD1	TRBJ1-2	TGTGCCAGCAGCGAACGGACAGGGAGAAGGGTTGGCTACACCTTC	CASSERTGRRVGYTF
TRBV10-3	few	NA	TRBJ1-1	TGTGCCACTGCCAGGACCGGGGATAGATCCACCAACACTGAAGCTTTCTTT	CATARTGDRSTNTEAFF
TRBV9	NA	NA	TRBJ1-2	TGTGCCAGCAGCGTGACATTCGACGCTGGAAACACCTTC	CASSVTFDAGNTF
TRBV2	NA	TRBD2	TRBJ2-7	TGTGCAAGACTAGCGGGAGGGCCGTACGAGCAGTACTTC	CARLAGGPYEQYF